Following are 6 T cell receptor beta chains from one sample sequenced in a study of blood T cell repertoires in COVID-19. Produced via immunoSEQ multiplex PCR; TCRdb's table is partial and in-frame only. Among around 190,000 clones listed, 88% were seen once. Sequenced input: PBMCs or T cells enriched from blood (not recorded which). The receptors were gathered from a woman between 18 and 29 years old who had recovered from COVID-19.

J is TRBJ2-3 and V is TRBV7-9, with 8 nucleotides matching TRBD2. CDR1 and CDR2 from the germline V gene are SEHNR and FQNEAQ (reference sequence). The CDR3 totals 13 residues. V was pared by 7 bases and J by 6 bases, with 6 bases of the junction left unmatched. In DNA form, the CDR3 reads TGTGCCAGCACTCCGGGGGGGCGGGATACGCAGTATTTT. Encoded protein: CASTPGGRDTQYF.

The chain joins TRBV5-1 to TRBJ2-1, with 7 nucleotides matching TRBD1. CDR1 and CDR2 from the germline V gene are SGHRS and YFSETQ. Trimming at V came to 4 bases and at J to 0 bases, leaving 1 base not matched to a gene. The CDR3 has 14 residues. The CDR3 loop is CASSRDSSYNEQFF. CDR3 coding DNA: TGCGCCAGCAGCCGGGACAGCTCCTACAATGAGCAGTTCTTC.

The table lists this clone with a count of one. This rearrangement joins TRBV19 to TRBJ1-5; 7 bases match TRBD1. V was clipped by 4 bases and J by 7 bases; unmatched bases: 4. Germline CDR1 LNHDA, CDR2 SQIVND (reference sequence). This CDR3 has 13 residues. The CDR3 here is CASSTDRAQPQHF. In nucleotides, the CDR3 is TGTGCCAGTAGTACCGACAGGGCCCAGCCCCAGCATTTT.

This chain uses TRBV6-6 with TRBJ2-7; TRBD2 matches at 14 bases. CDR1 is MNHNY, CDR2 SVGAGI, per germline (reference sequence). CDR3 length equals 19 residues. The trim removed 5 bases at V and 5 bases at J, leaving 17 bases unmatched. This chain's CDR3 is CASSLTVPGLAGVSHEQYF. In nucleotides, the CDR3 is TGTGCCAGCAGTCTTACGGTACCGGGACTAGCGGGAGTATCCCACGAGCAGTACTTC.

The genes are TRBV12-5 and TRBJ2-5, with 7 bases identical to TRBD2. Unmatched junction bases numbered 5, after V lost 5 bases and J lost 5 bases. The CDR3 totals 13 residues. Per germline, CDR1 LGHNT and CDR2 FRNRAP. The CDR3 DNA reads TGTGCTAGTGGTCTGGACGGGGGGGAGACCCAGTACTTC. Translation gives CASGLDGGETQYF.

With regard to this clone: Sequence at one end of the junction differs from germline and may be a read error. The chain uses TRBV13 and TRBJ2-7; tentative D call: TRBD1 (7 bases). The length of the CDR3 is 12 residues. Germline CDR1 and CDR2: PRHDT and FYEKMQ (reference sequence). The CDR3 nucleotides read TGTGCCAGCAGCTTAGGAGGCAGGGGGGCCGACTTC. Residues: CASSLGGRGADF.